This TCR beta chain is drawn from a study of T cell clusters in autoimmune cytopenias. Findings and limits, study-wide: TRB repertoire shifts in secondary cytopenia and chronic lymphocytic leukemia mostly reflected lymphoma, not autoimmunity. The cluster-lack signature was not seen for secondary cytopenia versus chronic lymphocytic leukemia.

In germline, CDR1 is LNHDA, CDR2 SQIVND (reference sequence). The CDR3 sequence is 13 residues long. One tube held mixed TRB-A and TRB-B primer pools for touch-down PCR. TCRdb re-called the multiplex PCR reads; every CDR3 protein appears as one record, without DNA. The sample table sets out approximately 4,000 distinct CDR3 sequences. TRB was amplified from around 0.25 ug of peripheral blood genomic DNA per sample. This clonotype registers medium-sized by frequency. As yet, its antigen is unknown. These data were likewise used in another study, on T cell repertoires in aging, cancer and after chemotherapy.

This clonotype originated in a human donor in good health. The sequenced sample consisted of peripheral blood. The chain has TRBV19 and TRBJ2-2; checking the TCRdb D call of TRBD1 is not possible without DNA. CDR3 amino acids: CASSISGPGELFF.